The TCR beta chain under discussion was sequenced for a study of cytomegalovirus exposure and HLA in healthy donors. A multiplex PCR was run with 60 Vbeta primers and 13 Jbeta primers. Sequencing used immunoSEQ multiplex PCR; TCRdb keeps in-frame clones, though not all of them. The sample shows under 300,000 clones, 75% to 90% of them seen only once. Deletions cut 3 bases from V and 0 bases from J, with 11 bases between. Germline V gene lookup returns CDR1 MDHEN and CDR2 SYDVKM. This CDR3 spans 16 amino acids. Sequenced input: PBMCs. The rearrangement uses TRBV28 and TRBJ1-4; TRBD1 might be the D (6 bases). The sequence was collected from a middle-aged man in good health and CMV-seropositive. Written as DNA, the CDR3 is TGTGCCAGCAGTTTGTTGGACAGTCCAACTAATGAAAAACTGTTTTTT. This gives the protein CASSLLDSPTNEKLFF.